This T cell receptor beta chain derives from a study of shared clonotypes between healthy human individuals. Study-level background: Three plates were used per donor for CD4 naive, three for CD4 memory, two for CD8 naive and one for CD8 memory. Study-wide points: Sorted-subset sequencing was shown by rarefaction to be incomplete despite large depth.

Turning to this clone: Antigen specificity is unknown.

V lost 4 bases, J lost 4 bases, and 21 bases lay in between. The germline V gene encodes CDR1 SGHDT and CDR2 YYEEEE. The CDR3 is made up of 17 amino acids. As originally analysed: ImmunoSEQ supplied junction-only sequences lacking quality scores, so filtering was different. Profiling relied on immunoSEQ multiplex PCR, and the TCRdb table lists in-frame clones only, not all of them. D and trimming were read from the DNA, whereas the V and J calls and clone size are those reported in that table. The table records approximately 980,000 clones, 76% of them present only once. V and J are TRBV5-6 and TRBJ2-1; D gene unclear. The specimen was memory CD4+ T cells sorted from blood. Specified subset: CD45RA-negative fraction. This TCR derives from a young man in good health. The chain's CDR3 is CASSPWTTQRDYNEQFF. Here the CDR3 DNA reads TGTGCCAGCAGCCCTTGGACCACCCAAAGGGATTACAATGAGCAGTTCTTC.